This T cell receptor (beta chain) was captured in a study of blood T cell repertoires in COVID-19. The method was immunoSEQ multiplex PCR; TCRdb's version includes in-frame clones alone and lacks a portion of them. The sample consists of about 310,000 clones, roughly 90% of them appearing once. Per the germline V gene, CDR1 is KGHSH and CDR2 is LQKENI. The CDR3 length is 14 residues. Trimming shortened V by 8 bases and J by 7 bases, and 20 bases separated the two germline ends. The source is a middle-aged woman who had recovered from COVID-19. Specimen: PBMCs or T cells enriched from blood (not recorded which). The V and J genes are TRBV18 and TRBJ1-2, with D perhaps matching TRBD1 (5 bases). The CDR3 reads CASTPGLPGGGYTF. CDR3 DNA: TGTGCCAGCACCCCGGGACTTCCGGGGGGTGGCTACACCTTC.